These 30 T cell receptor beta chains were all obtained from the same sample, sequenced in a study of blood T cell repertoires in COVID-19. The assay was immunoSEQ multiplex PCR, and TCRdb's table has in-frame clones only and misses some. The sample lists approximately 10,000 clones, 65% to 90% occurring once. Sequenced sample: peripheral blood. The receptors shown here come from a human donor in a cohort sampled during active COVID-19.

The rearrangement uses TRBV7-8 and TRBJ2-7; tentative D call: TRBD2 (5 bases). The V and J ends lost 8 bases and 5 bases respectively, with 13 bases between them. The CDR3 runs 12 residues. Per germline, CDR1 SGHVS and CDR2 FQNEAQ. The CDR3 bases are TGTGCCAGCCAACGGCGGGCCGACGAGCAGTACTTC. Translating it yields CASQRRADEQYF.

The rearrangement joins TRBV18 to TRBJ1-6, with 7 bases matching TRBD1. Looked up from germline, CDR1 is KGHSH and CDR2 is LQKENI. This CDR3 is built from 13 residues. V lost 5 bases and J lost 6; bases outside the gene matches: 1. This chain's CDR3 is CASSRDSNSPLHF. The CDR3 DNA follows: TGTGCCAGCTCAAGGGACAGTAATTCACCCCTCCACTTT.

The CDR3 nucleotides read TGTGCCAGCAGTTTATGGGGGGGTTTTAACTATGGCTACACCTTC. Encoded protein: CASSLWGGFNYGYTF. V gene TRBV28 combines with J gene TRBJ1-2; D may be TRBD1 (5 bases). Per germline, CDR1 MDHEN and CDR2 SYDVKM. V lost 0 bases to trimming and J lost 1 base, with 9 bases between them. The CDR3 length is 15 residues.

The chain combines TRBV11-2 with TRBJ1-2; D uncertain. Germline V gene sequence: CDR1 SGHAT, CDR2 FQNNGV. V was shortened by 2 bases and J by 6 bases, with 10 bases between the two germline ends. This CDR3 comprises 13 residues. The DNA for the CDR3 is TGTGCCAGCAGCTTAAGTGGCCCTGATGGCTACACCTTC. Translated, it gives CASSLSGPDGYTF.

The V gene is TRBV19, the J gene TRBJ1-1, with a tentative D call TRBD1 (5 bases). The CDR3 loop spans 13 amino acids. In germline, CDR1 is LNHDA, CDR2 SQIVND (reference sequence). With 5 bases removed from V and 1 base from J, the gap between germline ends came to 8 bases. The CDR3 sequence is CASSEQANTEAFF. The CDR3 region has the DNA TGTGCCAGTAGTGAACAGGCGAACACTGAAGCTTTCTTT.

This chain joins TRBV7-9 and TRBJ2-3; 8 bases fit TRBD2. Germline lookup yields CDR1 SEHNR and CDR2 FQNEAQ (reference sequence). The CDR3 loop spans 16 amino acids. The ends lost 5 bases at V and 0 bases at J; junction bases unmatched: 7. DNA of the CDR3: TGTGCCAGCAGCGCCGGTAAGCGGGGGAGCACAGATACGCAGTATTTT. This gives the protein CASSAGKRGSTDTQYF.

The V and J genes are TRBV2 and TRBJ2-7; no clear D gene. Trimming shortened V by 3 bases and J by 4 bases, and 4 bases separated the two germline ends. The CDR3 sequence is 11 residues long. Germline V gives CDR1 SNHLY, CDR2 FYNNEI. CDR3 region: CASSDPYEQYF. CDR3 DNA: TGTGCCAGCAGTGATCCTTACGAGCAGTACTTC.

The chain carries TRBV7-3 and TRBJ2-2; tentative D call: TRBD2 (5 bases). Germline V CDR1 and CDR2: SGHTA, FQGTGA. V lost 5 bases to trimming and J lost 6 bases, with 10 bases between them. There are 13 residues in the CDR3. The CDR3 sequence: CASSPNGAGELFF. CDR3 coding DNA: TGTGCCAGCAGCCCGAACGGGGCCGGGGAGCTGTTTTTT.

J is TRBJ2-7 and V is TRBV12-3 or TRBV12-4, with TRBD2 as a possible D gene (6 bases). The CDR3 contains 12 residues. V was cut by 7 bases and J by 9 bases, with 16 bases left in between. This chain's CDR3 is CASTLYGTVQYF. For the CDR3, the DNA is TGTGCCAGCACCCTCTATGGGACTGTGCAGTACTTC.

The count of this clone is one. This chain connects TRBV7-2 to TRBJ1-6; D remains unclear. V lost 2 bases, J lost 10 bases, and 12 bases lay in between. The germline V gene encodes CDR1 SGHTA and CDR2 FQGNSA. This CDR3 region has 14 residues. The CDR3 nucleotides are TGTGCCAGCAGCTTAAGCTGGTTGAAATCACCCCTCCACTTT. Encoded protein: CASSLSWLKSPLHF.

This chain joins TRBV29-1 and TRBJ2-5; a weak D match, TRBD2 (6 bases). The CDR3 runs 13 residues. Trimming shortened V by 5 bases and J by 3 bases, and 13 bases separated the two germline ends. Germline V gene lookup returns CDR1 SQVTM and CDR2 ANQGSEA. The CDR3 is CSVTPPGEETQYF. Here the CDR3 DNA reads TGCAGCGTTACCCCGCCGGGAGAAGAGACCCAGTACTTC.

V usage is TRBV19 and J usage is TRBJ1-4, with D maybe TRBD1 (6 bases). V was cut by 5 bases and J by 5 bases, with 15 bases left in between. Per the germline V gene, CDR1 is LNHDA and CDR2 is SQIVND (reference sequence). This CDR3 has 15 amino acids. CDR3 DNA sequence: TGTGCCAGTAGTGCCGGACAGATCACCAATGAAAAACTGTTTTTT. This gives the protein CASSAGQITNEKLFF.

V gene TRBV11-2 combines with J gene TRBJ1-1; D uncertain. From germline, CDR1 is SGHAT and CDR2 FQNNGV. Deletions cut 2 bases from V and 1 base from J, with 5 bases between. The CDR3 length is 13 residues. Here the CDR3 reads CASSLQWNTEAFF. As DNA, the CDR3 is TGTGCCAGCAGCTTACAGTGGAACACTGAAGCTTTCTTT.

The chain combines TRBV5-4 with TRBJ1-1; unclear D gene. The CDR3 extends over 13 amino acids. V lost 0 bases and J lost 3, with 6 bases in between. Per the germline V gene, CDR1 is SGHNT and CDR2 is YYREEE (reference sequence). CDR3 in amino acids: CASSLERDTEAFF. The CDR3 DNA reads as TGTGCCAGCAGCTTGGAACGCGACACTGAAGCTTTCTTT. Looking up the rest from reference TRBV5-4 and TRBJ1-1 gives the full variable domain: ETGVTQSPTHLIKTRGQQVTLRCSSQSGHNTVSWYQQALGQGPQFIFQYYREEENGRGNFPPRFSGLQFPNYSSELNVNALELDDSALYLCASSLERDTEAFFGQGTRLTVV.

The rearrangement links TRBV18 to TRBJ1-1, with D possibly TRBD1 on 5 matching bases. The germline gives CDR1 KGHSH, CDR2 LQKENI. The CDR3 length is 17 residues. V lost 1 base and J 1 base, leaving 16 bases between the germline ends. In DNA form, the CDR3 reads TGTGCCAGCTCACCACGGACACTCTTCGACAGGAACACTGAAGCTTTCTTT. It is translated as CASSPRTLFDRNTEAFF. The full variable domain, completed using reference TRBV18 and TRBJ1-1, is NAGVMQNPRHLVRRRGQEARLRCSPMKGHSHVYWYRQLPEEGLKFMVYLQKENIIDESGMPKERFSAEFPKEGPSILRIQQVVRGDSAAYFCASSPRTLFDRNTEAFFGQGTRLTVV.

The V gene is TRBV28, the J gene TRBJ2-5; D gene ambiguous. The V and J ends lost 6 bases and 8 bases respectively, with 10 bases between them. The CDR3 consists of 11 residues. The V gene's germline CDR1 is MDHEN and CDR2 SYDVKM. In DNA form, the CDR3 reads TGTGCCAGCAGCAAGGAGAGAACCCAGTACTTC. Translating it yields CASSKERTQYF.

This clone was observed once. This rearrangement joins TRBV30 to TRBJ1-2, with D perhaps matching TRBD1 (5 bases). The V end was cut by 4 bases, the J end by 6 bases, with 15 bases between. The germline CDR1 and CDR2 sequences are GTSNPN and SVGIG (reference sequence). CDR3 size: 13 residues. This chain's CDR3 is CAWNKRRGHGYTF. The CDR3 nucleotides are TGTGCCTGGAATAAACGTAGGGGCCATGGCTACACCTTC.

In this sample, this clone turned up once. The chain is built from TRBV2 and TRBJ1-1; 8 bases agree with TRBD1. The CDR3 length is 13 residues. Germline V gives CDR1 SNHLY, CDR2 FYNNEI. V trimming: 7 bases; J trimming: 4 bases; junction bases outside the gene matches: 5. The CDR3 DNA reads TGTGCCAGCACCGACGACAGGGGCACTGAAGCTTTCTTT. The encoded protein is CASTDDRGTEAFF.

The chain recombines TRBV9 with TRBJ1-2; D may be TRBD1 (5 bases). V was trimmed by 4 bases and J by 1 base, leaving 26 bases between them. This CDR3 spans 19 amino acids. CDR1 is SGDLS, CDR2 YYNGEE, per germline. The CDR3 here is CASSSKGGAGFYNNYGYTF. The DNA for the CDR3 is TGTGCCAGCAGCTCAAAAGGAGGGGCAGGGTTTTATAATAACTATGGCTACACCTTC. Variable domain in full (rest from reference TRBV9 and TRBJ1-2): DSGVTQTPKHLITATGQRVTLRCSPRSGDLSVYWYQQSLDQGLQFLIQYYNGEERAKGNILERFSAQQFPDLHSELNLSSLELGDSALYFCASSSKGGAGFYNNYGYTFGSGTRLTVV.

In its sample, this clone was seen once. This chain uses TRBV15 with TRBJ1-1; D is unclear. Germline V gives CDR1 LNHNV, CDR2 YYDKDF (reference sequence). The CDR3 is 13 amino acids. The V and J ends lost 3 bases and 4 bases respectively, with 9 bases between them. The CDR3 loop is CATSRTLGTEAFF. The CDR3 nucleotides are TGTGCCACCAGCAGGACTCTGGGCACTGAAGCTTTCTTT.

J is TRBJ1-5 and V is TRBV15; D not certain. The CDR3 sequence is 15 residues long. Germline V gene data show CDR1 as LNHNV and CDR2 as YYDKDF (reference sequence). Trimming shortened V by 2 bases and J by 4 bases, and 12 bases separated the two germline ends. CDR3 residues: CATSRSRGGNQPQHF. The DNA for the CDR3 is TGTGCCACCAGCAGATCGCGGGGAGGGAATCAGCCCCAGCATTTT.

The chain's CDR3 is CASSLSAGAYNEQFF. DNA of the CDR3: TGTGCCAGCAGCTTATCAGCGGGGGCTTACAATGAGCAGTTCTTC. The chain is built from TRBV7-3 and TRBJ2-1; 8 bases agree with TRBD2. Germline V gives CDR1 SGHTA, CDR2 FQGTGA. V dropped 2 bases and J dropped 4; count of bases not matched to a gene: 4. The CDR3 has 15 residues.

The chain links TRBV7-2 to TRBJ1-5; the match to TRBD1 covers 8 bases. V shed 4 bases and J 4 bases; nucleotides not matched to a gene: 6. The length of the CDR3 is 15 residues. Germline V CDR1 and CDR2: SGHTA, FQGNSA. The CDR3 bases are TGTGCCAGCAGCTGGGACAGGACTTTTAATCAGCCCCAGCATTTT. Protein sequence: CASSWDRTFNQPQHF.

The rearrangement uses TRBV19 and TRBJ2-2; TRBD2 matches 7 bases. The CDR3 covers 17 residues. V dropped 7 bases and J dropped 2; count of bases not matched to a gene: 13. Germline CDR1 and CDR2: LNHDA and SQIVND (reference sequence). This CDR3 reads CASIPYASSGNTGELFF. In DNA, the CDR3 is TGTGCCAGTATCCCCTATGCTTCTAGCGGAAACACCGGGGAGCTGTTTTTT.

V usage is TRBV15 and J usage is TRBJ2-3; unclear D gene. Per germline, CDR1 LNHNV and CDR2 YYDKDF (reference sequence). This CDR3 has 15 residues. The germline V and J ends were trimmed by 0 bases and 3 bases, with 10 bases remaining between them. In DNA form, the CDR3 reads TGTGCCACCAGCAGAGAAGTCCCTAGAACAGATACGCAGTATTTT. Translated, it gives CATSREVPRTDTQYF.

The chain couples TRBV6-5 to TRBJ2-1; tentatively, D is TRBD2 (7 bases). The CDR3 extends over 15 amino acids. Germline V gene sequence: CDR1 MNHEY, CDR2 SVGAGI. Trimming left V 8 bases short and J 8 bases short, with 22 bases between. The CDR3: CASRPGGAEWDEQFF. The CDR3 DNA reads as TGTGCCAGCCGACCTGGGGGGGCCGAATGGGATGAGCAGTTCTTC.

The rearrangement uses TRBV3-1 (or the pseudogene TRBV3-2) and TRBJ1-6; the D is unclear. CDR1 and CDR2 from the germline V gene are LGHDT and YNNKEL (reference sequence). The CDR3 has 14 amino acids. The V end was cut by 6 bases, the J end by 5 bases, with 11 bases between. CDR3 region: CASRALPDNSPLHF. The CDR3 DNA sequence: TGTGCCAGCAGAGCCCTCCCGGATAATTCACCCCTCCACTTT.

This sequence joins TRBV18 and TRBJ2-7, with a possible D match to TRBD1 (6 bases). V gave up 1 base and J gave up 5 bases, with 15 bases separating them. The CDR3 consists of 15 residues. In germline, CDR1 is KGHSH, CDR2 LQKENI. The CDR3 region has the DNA TGTGCCAGCTCACCACAGGGGGACGTCGGGAACGAGCAGTACTTC. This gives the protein CASSPQGDVGNEQYF. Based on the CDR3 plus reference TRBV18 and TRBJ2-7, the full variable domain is NAGVMQNPRHLVRRRGQEARLRCSPMKGHSHVYWYRQLPEEGLKFMVYLQKENIIDESGMPKERFSAEFPKEGPSILRIQQVVRGDSAAYFCASSPQGDVGNEQYFGPGTRLTVT.

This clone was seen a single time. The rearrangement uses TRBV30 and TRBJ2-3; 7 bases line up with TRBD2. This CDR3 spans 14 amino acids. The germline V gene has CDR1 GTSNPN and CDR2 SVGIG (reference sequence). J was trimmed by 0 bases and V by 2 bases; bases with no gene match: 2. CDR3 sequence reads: CAWSTGGSTDTQYF. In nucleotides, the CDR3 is TGTGCCTGGAGTACCGGGGGGAGCACAGATACGCAGTATTTT.

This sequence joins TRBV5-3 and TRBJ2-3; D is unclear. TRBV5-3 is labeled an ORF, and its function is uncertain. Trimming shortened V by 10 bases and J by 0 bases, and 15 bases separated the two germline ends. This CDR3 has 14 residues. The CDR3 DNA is TGTGCCCCGGTTGTGATTTCTAGCACAGATACGCAGTATTTT. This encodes CAPVVISSTDTQYF.